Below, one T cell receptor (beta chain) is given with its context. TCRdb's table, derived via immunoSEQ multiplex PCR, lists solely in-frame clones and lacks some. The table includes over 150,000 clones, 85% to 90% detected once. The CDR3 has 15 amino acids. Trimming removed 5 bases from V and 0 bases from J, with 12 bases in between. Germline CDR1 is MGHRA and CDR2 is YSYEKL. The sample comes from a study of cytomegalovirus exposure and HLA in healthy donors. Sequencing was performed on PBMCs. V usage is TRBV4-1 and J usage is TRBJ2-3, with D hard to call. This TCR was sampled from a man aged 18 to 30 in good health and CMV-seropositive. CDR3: CASSLTSSSTDTQYF. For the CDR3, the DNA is TGCGCCAGCAGCTTGACTTCTTCTAGCACAGATACGCAGTATTTT.